The text below deals with one T cell receptor (beta chain). Its target is not known. Trimming shortened V by 2 bases and J by 2 bases, and 13 bases separated the two germline ends. This CDR3 comprises 15 residues. CDR1 is SEHNR and CDR2 is FQNEAQ in the germline V gene (reference sequence). The investigators split CD4+ cells into a CD45RA+ naive subset and a CD45RA-negative memory subset. Assay: immunoSEQ multiplex PCR; the TCRdb copy retains only in-frame clones and omits some. This sample has some 1.4 million clones; around 97% occur once, and the top ten carry approximately 1.1%. The data belong to a study of shared clonotypes between healthy human individuals. Study at large: Three plates were used per donor for CD4 naive, three for CD4 memory, two for CD8 naive and one for CD8 memory. Study-wide results and caveats: Sorted-subset sequencing was shown by rarefaction to be incomplete despite large depth.

The sequence was collected from a man aged 25 to 45 in good health. The V gene is TRBV7-9, the J gene TRBJ2-7; unclear D gene. The specimen sequenced was naive CD4+ T cells sorted from blood. Subset defined: CD45RA+ positively selected. In DNA form, the CDR3 reads TGTGCCAGCAGCTTATCGGGCAGCTCGACCTACGAGCAGTACTTC. Translating it yields CASSLSGSSTYEQYF.